This TCR beta chain was identified in a study of T cell responses to AZD1222 COVID-19 vaccine. Study-level results: Clonal diversity may have been underestimated, and the donors were mostly white British, with more females than males. Spike-specific TCR depth and breadth grew after two AZD1222 doses. As reported, nearly half of all spike-specific TCRs target variant regions that are unmutated.

TCRdb's copy holds only in-frame clones and misses some; the assay was immunoSEQ multiplex PCR. The repertoire holds 100,000 to 150,000 clones, with 80% to 90% as singletons. Of note for this clone: Its target is not known.

Germline CDR1 is LGHNA and CDR2 is YNFKEQ. The CDR3 is 16 amino acids. V was cut by 2 bases and J by 9 bases, with 20 bases left in between. The J gene is TRBJ2-1, the V gene TRBV4-2, with a weak D call TRBD2 (6 bases). This specimen consisted of peripheral blood, obtained on day 0 of AZD1222 vaccination. The TCR originated in an adult in good health. The CDR3 nucleotides are TGTGCCAGCAGCCAATGGGATCCGGGGGTCAAAGGTGAGCAGTTCTTC. Its protein product is CASSQWDPGVKGEQFF.